Listed below are T cell receptor beta chains from one sample, sequenced in a study of T-cell reconstitution after alpha-beta-depleted transplantation in children. TCRdb reprocessed the PCR reads via MiXCR and lists one record per CDR3 protein. The table includes hundreds of thousands of distinct CDR3 sequences, around 12% detected once. The input for sequencing was PBMCs, taken before TCRalphabeta/CD19-depleted stem cell transplant. The receptors here all came from a girl aged 2 to 10 with congenital amegakaryocytic thrombocytopenia, due to receive a stem cell transplant. Each CDR3 is given with its conserved first and last residue. The order of the fields is CDR3 protein, CDR3 DNA, clone size, J gene, D gene, V gene, CDR3 length. The D gene is left open where the match is weak. Where a row states a size, it is once, few, many or the class of an expanded clone; other rows omit it.

CDR3: CASGKRLNYGYTF; DNA: TGTGCCAGCGGAAAAAGGCTTAACTATGGCTACACCTTC; size: many; J: TRBJ1-2; D: -; V: TRBV28; length: 13
CDR3: CASSPRLAGRADTQYF; DNA: TGTGCCAGCAGCCCCCGACTAGCGGGAAGGGCAGATACGCAGTATTTT; size: many; J: TRBJ2-3; D: TRBD2; V: TRBV7-8; length: 16
CDR3: CASRLHSDSNSPLHF; DNA: TGTGCCAGCAGACTCCACTCGGACAGTAATTCACCCCTCCACTTT; size: -; J: TRBJ1-6; D: -; V: TRBV27; length: 15
CDR3: CASSFSGKRDGEQFF; DNA: TGTGCCAGCAGCTTTAGCGGGAAGAGGGACGGTGAGCAGTTCTTC; size: many; J: TRBJ2-1; D: TRBD2; V: TRBV7-9; length: 15
CDR3: CASSLSLGAGPLSYEQYF; DNA: TGTGCCAGCAGTTTAAGTCTCGGGGCAGGCCCTCTTTCATACGAGCAGTACTTC; size: -; J: TRBJ2-7; D: -; V: TRBV12-3/TRBV12-4; length: 18
CDR3: CASSVASVSYNEQFF; DNA: TGCGCCAGCAGTGTAGCGTCAGTGTCCTACAATGAGCAGTTCTTC; size: many; J: TRBJ2-1; D: -; V: TRBV5-1; length: 15
CDR3: CASSLASTGTFSYNEQFF; DNA: TGCGCCAGCAGCTTGGCCTCCACAGGGACCTTCAGCTACAATGAGCAGTTCTTC; size: many; J: TRBJ2-1; D: -; V: TRBV5-1; length: 18
CDR3: CASSLSREGGEKLFF; DNA: TGTGCCAGCAGTTTATCCCGGGAAGGAGGTGAAAAACTGTTTTTT; size: many; J: TRBJ1-4; D: -; V: TRBV12-3/TRBV12-4; length: 15
CDR3: CASSQDEGKGGRVHEQYF; DNA: TGTGCCAGCAGCCAAGATGAGGGAAAGGGCGGGAGGGTCCACGAGCAGTACTTC; size: -; J: TRBJ2-7; D: TRBD2; V: TRBV14; length: 18
CDR3: CASSLAPGLAEQFF; DNA: TGTGCCAGCAGCTTAGCACCGGGACTAGCGGAGCAGTTCTTC; size: few; J: TRBJ2-1; D: TRBD2; V: TRBV7-2; length: 14
CDR3: CASSSRGGAEYTGELFF; DNA: TGCGCCAGCAGCAGCCGGGGGGGGGCGGAATACACCGGGGAGCTGTTTTTT; size: few; J: TRBJ2-2; D: TRBD2; V: TRBV5-1; length: 17
CDR3: CASSLEVGQPQHF; DNA: TGCGCCAGCAGCTTGGAAGTTGGTCAGCCCCAGCATTTT; size: many; J: TRBJ1-5; D: -; V: TRBV5-1; length: 13
CDR3: CSARDFEGDGYTF; DNA: TGCAGTGCTAGAGATTTCGAGGGAGATGGCTACACCTTC; size: -; J: TRBJ1-2; D: -; V: TRBV20-1; length: 13
CDR3: CSAGSGSNEKLFF; DNA: TGCAGCGCAGGATCAGGATCTAATGAAAAACTGTTTTTT; size: many; J: TRBJ1-4; D: -; V: TRBV29-1; length: 13
CDR3: CAICFPFSGRGVRADTQYF; DNA: TGTGCCATCTGTTTCCCTTTTAGCGGGAGAGGGGTTCGGGCAGATACGCAGTATTTT; size: -; J: TRBJ2-3; D: TRBD2; V: TRBV12-3/TRBV12-4; length: 19
CDR3: CASSLAPGDRETDTQYF; DNA: TGCGCCAGCAGCTTGGCCCCCGGGGACAGGGAGACAGATACGCAGTATTTT; size: few; J: TRBJ2-3; D: TRBD1; V: TRBV5-1; length: 17
CDR3: CSVGGRAEQFF; DNA: TGCAGCGTTGGGGGTAGGGCTGAGCAGTTCTTC; size: -; J: TRBJ2-1; D: -; V: TRBV29-1; length: 11
CDR3: CAISESTTGLFPDTQYF; DNA: TGTGCCATCAGTGAGTCCACCACAGGGTTGTTTCCAGATACGCAGTATTTT; size: few; J: TRBJ2-3; D: -; V: TRBV10-3; length: 17
CDR3: CSAGGSSYNEQFF; DNA: TGCAGTGCAGGAGGGAGCTCCTACAATGAGCAGTTCTTC; size: many; J: TRBJ2-1; D: -; V: TRBV20-1; length: 13
CDR3: CASSWTGFYGYTF; DNA: TGTGCCAGCAGCTGGACAGGGTTCTATGGCTACACCTTC; size: many; J: TRBJ1-2; D: TRBD1; V: TRBV12-3/TRBV12-4; length: 13
CDR3: CASSGGQGWFGYTF; DNA: TGTGCCAGCAGTGGGGGACAGGGGTGGTTTGGCTACACCTTC; size: -; J: TRBJ1-2; D: TRBD1; V: TRBV2; length: 14
CDR3: CASSPWGAQLAGAYNEQFF; DNA: TGTGCCAGCAGCCCATGGGGGGCCCAACTAGCGGGGGCTTACAATGAGCAGTTCTTC; size: few; J: TRBJ2-1; D: TRBD2; V: TRBV7-6; length: 19
CDR3: CASTPGGGLFDEQYF; DNA: TGTGCCAGCACCCCCGGGGGAGGGCTCTTCGACGAGCAGTACTTC; size: few; J: TRBJ2-7; D: TRBD2; V: TRBV12-3/TRBV12-4; length: 15
CDR3: CSANPIAGYEQFF; DNA: TGCAGTGCTAATCCAATAGCGGGCTATGAGCAGTTCTTC; size: many; J: TRBJ2-1; D: TRBD2; V: TRBV20-1; length: 13
CDR3: CSAYSYNEQFF; DNA: TGCAGTGCGTACTCCTACAATGAGCAGTTCTTC; size: once; J: TRBJ2-1; D: -; V: TRBV20-1; length: 11
CDR3: CASSQDRYRIAFF; DNA: TGTGCCAGCAGCCAAGATAGGTACAGGATTGCTTTCTTT; size: many; J: TRBJ1-1; D: -; V: TRBV14; length: 13
CDR3: CASSPQGLLVNEQYF; DNA: TGTGCCAGCAGCCCGCAGGGTTTATTGGTCAACGAGCAGTACTTC; size: many; J: TRBJ2-7; D: -; V: TRBV7-9; length: 15
CDR3: CSASNLLGRGTQYF; DNA: TGCAGTGCTAGTAACCTTCTAGGAAGGGGGACCCAGTACTTC; size: -; J: TRBJ2-5; D: -; V: TRBV20-1; length: 14
CDR3: CASSQTPMEFNQPQHF; DNA: TGCGCCAGCAGCCAAACTCCGATGGAGTTCAATCAGCCCCAGCATTTT; size: many; J: TRBJ1-5; D: -; V: TRBV4-1; length: 16
CDR3: CSASRSGPYNEQFF; DNA: TGCAGTGCTAGTCGTTCGGGACCCTACAATGAGCAGTTCTTC; size: many; J: TRBJ2-1; D: -; V: TRBV20-1; length: 14
CDR3: CASSIKQGWVLDEQYF; DNA: TGTGCCAGCAGTATAAAACAGGGGTGGGTTTTGGACGAGCAGTACTTC; size: many; J: TRBJ2-7; D: TRBD1; V: TRBV27; length: 16
CDR3: CASSPVVGGTEAFF; DNA: TGTGCCAGCAGCCCTGTAGTAGGGGGCACTGAAGCTTTCTTT; size: -; J: TRBJ1-1; D: -; V: TRBV3-1; length: 14
CDR3: CASRRTREETQYF; DNA: TGTGCCAGCAGGCGGACTAGGGAGGAGACCCAGTACTTC; size: -; J: TRBJ2-5; D: TRBD2; V: TRBV12-3/TRBV12-4; length: 13
CDR3: CASSLEIGTDTQYF; DNA: TGTGCCAGCAGCTTAGAGATAGGCACAGATACGCAGTATTTT; size: many; J: TRBJ2-3; D: -; V: TRBV7-2; length: 14
CDR3: CACPGGPTDTQYF; DNA: TGTGCCTGCCCTGGGGGCCCCACAGATACGCAGTATTTT; size: few; J: TRBJ2-3; D: -; V: TRBV30; length: 13
CDR3: CASPLWAQYF; DNA: TGTGCCAGCCCCCTTTGGGCCCAGTACTTC; size: many; J: TRBJ2-5; D: -; V: TRBV12-3/TRBV12-4; length: 10
CDR3: CASSPLGPGTVNQPQHF; DNA: TGTGCCAGCTCACCACTCGGACCCGGGACAGTCAATCAGCCCCAGCATTTT; size: -; J: TRBJ1-5; D: TRBD1; V: TRBV18; length: 17
CDR3: CASSPKTSGNYNEQFF; DNA: TGTGCCAGCAGCCCAAAGACTAGCGGAAACTACAATGAGCAGTTCTTC; size: few; J: TRBJ2-1; D: TRBD2; V: TRBV7-3; length: 16
CDR3: CASISLRGRGEQFF; DNA: TGTGCCAGCATCTCATTGCGCGGACGGGGTGAGCAGTTCTTC; size: many; J: TRBJ2-1; D: -; V: TRBV7-9; length: 14
CDR3: CASSLGPLTDTQYF; DNA: TGTGCCAGCAGTTTAGGGCCCTTAACAGATACGCAGTATTTT; size: many; J: TRBJ2-3; D: -; V: TRBV12-3/TRBV12-4; length: 14
CDR3: CASSIRGRKNSPLHF; DNA: TGTGCCAGCAGCATCCGGGGCCGGAAAAATTCACCCCTCCACTTT; size: -; J: TRBJ1-6; D: -; V: TRBV12-3/TRBV12-4; length: 15